These 17 T cell receptor beta chains share one sample of origin, sequenced in a study of cytomegalovirus exposure and HLA in healthy donors. The table came from immunoSEQ multiplex PCR; TCRdb's copy has only in-frame clones and leaves some out. The sample holds about 400,000 clones, 86% seen once. Sequencing used PBMCs. All receptors come from a woman aged 18 to 35 in good health and CMV-seronegative.

This sequence joins TRBV2 and TRBJ2-3; maybe TRBD1 (7 bases). V dropped 10 bases and J dropped 4 bases, with 30 bases sitting between them. Germline V gene lookup returns CDR1 SNHLY and CDR2 FYNNEI. The CDR3 is 18 amino acids. The CDR3 coding sequence is TGTGCCACTCAGACAGGGCCCAGCCGGGGGCACATGGCAGATACGCAGTATTTT. Protein product: CATQTGPSRGHMADTQYF.

The rearrangement uses TRBV19 and TRBJ1-5; D gene unclear. The CDR3 totals 14 residues. Germline V gene data show CDR1 as LNHDA and CDR2 as SQIVND (reference sequence). V shed 8 bases and J shed 3 bases, with 14 bases lying between them. The chain's CDR3 is CASSREAANQPQHF. For the CDR3, the DNA is TGTGCCAGTTCTAGGGAGGCCGCCAATCAGCCCCAGCATTTT.

The V gene is TRBV27, the J gene TRBJ2-6; no reliable D call. The CDR3 totals 16 residues. Trimming removed 3 bases from V and 0 bases from J, with 9 bases in between. The V gene's germline CDR1 is MNHEY and CDR2 SMNVEV (reference sequence). The CDR3 DNA follows: TGTGCCAGCAGTTTGTCAGGTATCTCTGGGGCCAACGTCCTGACTTTC. Amino acid sequence: CASSLSGISGANVLTF.

The rearrangement joins TRBV9 to TRBJ2-1; 12 bases are a match to TRBD2. CDR3 length: 15 amino acids. J was trimmed by 8 bases and V by 4 bases; bases with no gene match: 7. Looked up from germline, CDR1 is SGDLS and CDR2 is YYNGEE. CDR3 in amino acids: CASSPRTSGVHEQFF. CDR3 DNA sequence: TGTGCCAGCAGCCCTAGGACTAGCGGGGTACATGAGCAGTTCTTC.

This clone has just a few counts. The V gene is TRBV9, the J gene TRBJ2-5; D not resolved. The V gene's germline CDR1 is SGDLS and CDR2 YYNGEE. Between the trimmed V and J ends, which lost 6 bases and 3 bases, there was a span of 6 bases. This CDR3 contains 11 residues. In DNA form, the CDR3 reads TGTGCCAGCACGGCGGAAGAGACCCAGTACTTC. Its protein is CASTAEETQYF. Looking up the rest from reference TRBV9 and TRBJ2-5 gives the full variable domain: DSGVTQTPKHLITATGQRVTLRCSPRSGDLSVYWYQQSLDQGLQFLIQYYNGEERAKGNILERFSAQQFPDLHSELNLSSLELGDSALYFCASTAEETQYFGPGTRLLVL.

The chain uses TRBV11-2 and TRBJ1-1; no clear D gene. The CDR3 is 16 amino acids. The V end lost 1 base, the J end lost 7 bases, and 19 bases lay between the germline ends. Looked up from germline, CDR1 is SGHAT and CDR2 is FQNNGV. The CDR3 coding sequence is TGTGCCAGCAGCTTAGGGGCCTCGTCGGTCGCTAATGAAGCTTTCTTT. This codes for CASSLGASSVANEAFF.

This clone was counted between two and nine times. The chain uses TRBV2 and TRBJ1-5; TRBD1 is a possible D gene (5 bases). V lost 0 bases, J lost 3 bases, and 6 bases lay in between. Germline V CDR1 and CDR2: SNHLY, FYNNEI. The CDR3 consists of 14 residues. The DNA of the CDR3 is TGTGCCAGCAGTGAAGCCAGGGTCAATCAGCCCCAGCATTTT. It yields the protein CASSEARVNQPQHF.

The chain links TRBV11-2 to TRBJ2-1; 8 bases fit TRBD1. Per the germline V gene, CDR1 is SGHAT and CDR2 is FQNNGV. The CDR3 has 15 amino acids. Losses at the gene ends were 4 bases for V and 8 bases for J; bases not matched to a gene: 10. This CDR3 reads CASSYRGYNSDEQFF. The CDR3, as DNA: TGTGCCAGCAGCTACAGGGGGTATAACTCGGATGAGCAGTTCTTC.

The chain carries TRBV6-1 and TRBJ1-1; 10 bases fit TRBD1. The V gene's germline CDR1 is MNHNS and CDR2 SASEGT. The CDR3 runs to 15 residues. The trim removed 3 bases at V and 0 bases at J, leaving 1 base unmatched. The chain's CDR3 is CASSEGQGLNTEAFF. The CDR3, as DNA: TGTGCCAGCAGTGAGGGACAGGGGTTGAACACTGAAGCTTTCTTT.

This rearrangement joins TRBV11-2 to TRBJ1-2; 7 positions match TRBD1. Germline values: CDR1 SGHAT, CDR2 FQNNGV. The CDR3 runs 14 residues. The junction had 11 bases not matched to a gene; V was cut back by 5 bases and J by 8 bases. The CDR3 DNA follows: TGTGCCAGCAGCGGAAACAGGGGAGGTAGCGGCTACACCTTC. Translation gives CASSGNRGGSGYTF.

The chain combines TRBV28 with TRBJ1-5; TRBD1 matches 7 bases. J lost 0 bases, V lost 10 bases, and 27 bases had no gene match. Germline V lookup: CDR1 MDHEN, CDR2 SYDVKM. This CDR3 comprises 21 residues. For the CDR3, the DNA is TGTGCCACCACCGGCGGTGTAAATGGGCGTCACAGGGGATATAGCAATCAGCCCCAGCATTTT. Its protein product is CATTGGVNGRHRGYSNQPQHF.

This chain uses TRBV5-1 with TRBJ1-1, with TRBD1 matching over 7 bases. Trimming removed 2 bases from V and 6 bases from J; junction bases left unmatched: 1. The CDR3 is 12 residues long. CDR1 and CDR2 from the germline V gene are SGHRS and YFSETQ. Written as DNA, the CDR3 is TGCGCCAGCAGCTTAGGACAGGCTGAAGCTTTCTTT. This translates into CASSLGQAEAFF.

The chain uses TRBV5-1 and TRBJ2-7; 8 bases line up with TRBD1. CDR3 length: 13 residues. Trimming at V came to 4 bases and at J to 3 bases, leaving 3 bases not matched to a gene. Germline CDR1 and CDR2: SGHRS and YFSETQ. The CDR3 loop is CASSADRGYEQYF. The CDR3 DNA follows: TGCGCCAGCAGCGCCGACAGGGGCTACGAGCAGTACTTC. The full variable domain, completed using reference TRBV5-1 and TRBJ2-7, is KAGVTQTPRYLIKTRGQQVTLSCSPISGHRSVSWYQQTPGQGLQFLFEYFSETQRNKGNFPGRFSGRQFSNSRSEMNVSTLELGDSALYLCASSADRGYEQYFGPGTRLTVT.

The chain has TRBV10-3 and TRBJ1-1; no reliable D call. Trimming shortened V by 3 bases and J by 1 base, and 12 bases separated the two germline ends. There are 15 residues in the CDR3. The germline V gene has CDR1 ENHRY and CDR2 SYGVKD. This CDR3 is CAISDRGRPNTEAFF. CDR3 nucleotides: TGTGCCATCAGTGATCGAGGGAGGCCGAACACTGAAGCTTTCTTT.

V gene TRBV30 combines with J gene TRBJ2-1; weak D call: TRBD2 (5 bases). The V gene lost 0 bases and the J gene lost 9 bases, with 6 bases spanning the gap. Germline V gives CDR1 GTSNPN, CDR2 SVGIG (reference sequence). This CDR3 is built from 11 residues. The CDR3, as DNA: TGTGCCTGGAGTGTACTAGGTGAGCAGTTCTTC. Translated: CAWSVLGEQFF.

The chain joins TRBV28 to TRBJ2-5; D not certain. The CDR3 has 15 residues. Germline V gives CDR1 MDHEN, CDR2 SYDVKM. Between the trimmed V and J ends, which lost 3 bases and 0 bases, there was a span of 11 bases. The CDR3 DNA follows: TGTGCCAGCAGTTTTCTCACTTCGTACCAAGAGACCCAGTACTTC. Its protein product is CASSFLTSYQETQYF.

This clone was observed a few times. Other DNA sequences in the sample encode the same CDR3. The chain links TRBV7-2 to TRBJ2-5; 10 bases agree with TRBD2. Trimming removed 5 bases from V and 4 bases from J; junction bases left unmatched: 4. This CDR3 has 14 residues. Germline values: CDR1 SGHTA, CDR2 FQGNSA. The CDR3 sequence is CASSRSGRGETQYF. CDR3 DNA: TGTGCCAGCAGCCGGAGCGGGAGGGGAGAGACCCAGTACTTC.